Sequencing of this T cell receptor beta chain was carried out in a study of cytomegalovirus exposure and HLA in healthy donors. Overall study: Caucasian-associated ancestry cluster membership applied to about 77% of 398 genotyped donors.

The PCR ran on 60 Vbeta and 13 Jbeta primers. Here immunoSEQ multiplex PCR was the method, and the copy in TCRdb shows in-frame clones only, minus some. The repertoire holds around 260,000 clones, about 80% seen once, with about 0.3% in the top ten. V was cut by 5 bases and J by 11 bases, with 17 bases left in between. Germline V gives CDR1 SGHRS, CDR2 YFSETQ. This CDR3 has 14 residues. The genes are TRBV5-1 and TRBJ1-6, with no clear D. The clonotype was recovered from a girl aged 2-10 years in good health and CMV-seronegative. The sample comprised PBMCs. CDR3 residues: CASSLGDGRPPLHF. DNA of the CDR3: TGCGCCAGCAGTCTCGGAGACGGTAGACCACCCCTCCACTTT.